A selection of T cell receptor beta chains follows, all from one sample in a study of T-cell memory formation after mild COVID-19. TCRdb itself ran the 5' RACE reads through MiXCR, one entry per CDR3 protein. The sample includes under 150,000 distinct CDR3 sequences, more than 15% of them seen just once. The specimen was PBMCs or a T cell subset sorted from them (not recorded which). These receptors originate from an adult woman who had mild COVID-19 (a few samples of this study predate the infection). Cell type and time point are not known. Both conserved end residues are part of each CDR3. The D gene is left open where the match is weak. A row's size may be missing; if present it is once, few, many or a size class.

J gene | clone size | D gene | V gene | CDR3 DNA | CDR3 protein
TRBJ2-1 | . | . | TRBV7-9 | TGTGCCAGCAGCATCGATACCAATGAGCAGTTCTTC | CASSIDTNEQFF
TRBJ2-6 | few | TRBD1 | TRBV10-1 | TGCGCCAGCCCGGGACAGGGGACCTCTGGGGCCAACGTCCTGACTTTC | CASPGQGTSGANVLTF
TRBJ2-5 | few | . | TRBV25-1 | TGTGCCAGCAGCGGCGCGGTGGGCCCAGCCCAGTACTTC | CASSGAVGPAQYF
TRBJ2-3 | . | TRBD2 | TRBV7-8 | TGTGCCAGCAGCCTATTAAGCGGGAGAGCTTCAGGCGATACGCAGTATTTT | CASSLLSGRASGDTQYF
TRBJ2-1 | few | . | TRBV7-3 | TGTGCCAGCAGCATACATTGGGCAGACAATGAGCAGTTCTTC | CASSIHWADNEQFF
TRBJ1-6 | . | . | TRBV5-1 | TGCGCCAGCAGCTCTCAAGGGTGGAATTCACCCCTCCACTTT | CASSSQGWNSPLHF
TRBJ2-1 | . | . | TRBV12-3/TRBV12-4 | TGTGCCAGCAGTTCCACCCCTGTTTTTACCAATGAGCAGTTCTTC | CASSSTPVFTNEQFF
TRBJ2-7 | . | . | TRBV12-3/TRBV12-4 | TGTGCCAGCAGTGCCTTGACTAGCTCCTACGAGCAGTACTTC | CASSALTSSYEQYF
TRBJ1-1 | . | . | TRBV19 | TGTGCCAGTAGTTGGGCCGGGAACACTGAAGCTTTCTTT | CASSWAGNTEAFF
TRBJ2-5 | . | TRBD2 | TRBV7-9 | TGTGCCAGCAGCGCCCTCGATGCTGGGCGGGGGGAGACCCAGTACTTC | CASSALDAGRGETQYF